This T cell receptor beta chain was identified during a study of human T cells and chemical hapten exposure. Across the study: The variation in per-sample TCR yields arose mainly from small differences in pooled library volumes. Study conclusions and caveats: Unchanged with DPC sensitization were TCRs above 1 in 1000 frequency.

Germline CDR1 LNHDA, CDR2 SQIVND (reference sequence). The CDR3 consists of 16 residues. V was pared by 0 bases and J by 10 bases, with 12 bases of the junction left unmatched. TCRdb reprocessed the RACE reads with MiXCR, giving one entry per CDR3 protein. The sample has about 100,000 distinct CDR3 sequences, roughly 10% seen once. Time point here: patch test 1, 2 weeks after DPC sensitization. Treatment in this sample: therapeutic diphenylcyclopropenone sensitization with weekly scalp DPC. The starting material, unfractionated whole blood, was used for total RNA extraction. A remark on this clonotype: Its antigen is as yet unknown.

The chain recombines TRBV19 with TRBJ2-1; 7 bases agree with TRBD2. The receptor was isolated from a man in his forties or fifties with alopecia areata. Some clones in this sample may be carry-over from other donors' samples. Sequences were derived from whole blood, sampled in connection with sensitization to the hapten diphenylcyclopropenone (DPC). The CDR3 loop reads CASSIDEAGVSGEQFF. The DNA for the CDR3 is TGTGCCAGTAGTATAGATGAGGCGGGAGTCTCGGGAGAGCAGTTCTTC.